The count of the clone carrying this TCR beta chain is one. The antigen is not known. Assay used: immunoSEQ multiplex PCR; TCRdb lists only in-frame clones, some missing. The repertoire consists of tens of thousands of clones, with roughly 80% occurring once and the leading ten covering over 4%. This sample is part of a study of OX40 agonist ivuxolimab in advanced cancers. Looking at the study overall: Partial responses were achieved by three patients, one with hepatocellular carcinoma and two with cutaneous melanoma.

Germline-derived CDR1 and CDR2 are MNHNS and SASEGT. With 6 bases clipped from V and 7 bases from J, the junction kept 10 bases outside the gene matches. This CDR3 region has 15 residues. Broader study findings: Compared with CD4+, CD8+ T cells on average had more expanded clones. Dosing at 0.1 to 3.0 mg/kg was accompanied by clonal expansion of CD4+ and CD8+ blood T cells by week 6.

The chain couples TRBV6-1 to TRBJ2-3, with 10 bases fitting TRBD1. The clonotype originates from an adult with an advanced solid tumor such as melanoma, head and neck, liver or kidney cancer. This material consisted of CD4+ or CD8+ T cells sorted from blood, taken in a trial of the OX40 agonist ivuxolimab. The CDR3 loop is CASRRERQGANTQYF. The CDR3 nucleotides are TGTGCCAGCAGGAGGGAGCGACAGGGGGCCAATACGCAGTATTTT.